A single TCR beta chain is shown here with its context. What it recognizes is unknown. Sequencing used immunoSEQ multiplex PCR; TCRdb keeps in-frame clones, though not all of them. This sample has roughly 140,000 clones; roughly 94% occur once, and the top ten carry around 0.31%. The V gene's germline CDR1 is SNHLY and CDR2 FYNNEI. This CDR3 has 13 amino acids. Trimming left V 6 bases short and J 7 bases short, with 12 bases between. Patients with autoimmune history or systemic immunosuppression were excluded. The data belong to a study of OX40 agonist ivuxolimab in advanced cancers. Study context: Treatment of patients was with ivuxolimab, an agonistic anti-OX40 (CD134) antibody. Dose-escalation patients had hepatocellular carcinoma, melanoma, renal cell or head and neck cancer.

Whole-study findings and limits: CD4+ and CD8+ T cells in blood underwent clonal expansion by week 6 at 0.1 to 3.0 mg/kg.

This specimen consisted of CD4+ or CD8+ T cells sorted from blood, obtained in a trial of the OX40 agonist ivuxolimab. This chain links TRBV2 with TRBJ1-4; perhaps TRBD1 as D (5 bases). The sequence was collected from an adult with an advanced solid tumor such as melanoma, head and neck, liver or kidney cancer. This CDR3 reads CASSPGGSEKLFF. In nucleotides, the CDR3 is TGTGCCAGCAGCCCCGGGGGGTCTGAAAAACTGTTTTTT.